This T cell receptor (beta chain) emerged from a study of long-term antiretroviral therapy in people with HIV. Broader study findings: Blood dating 2004 to 2017 may reflect older ART regimens. Clones with expansion before ART led the repertoire at all time points.

This clone was detected only a few times. Antigen: not known. V lost 6 bases, J lost 5 bases, and 8 bases lay in between. Germline lookup yields CDR1 MNHNS and CDR2 SASEGT. The CDR3 totals 11 residues. They ran version v3.0 of the immunoSEQ assay at survey level. This table comes from immunoSEQ multiplex PCR, and its TCRdb copy is limited to in-frame clones, with some not included. The data hold about 17,000 clones, with roughly four fifths observed a single time. The chain is built from TRBV6-1 and TRBJ2-7, with D perhaps TRBD2 (6 bases). This TCR was sampled from a man between 18 and 29 years old with HIV. Sequenced here: unsorted PBMCs, sampled 0.3 years after starting antiretroviral therapy. The CDR3 DNA follows: TGTGCCAGCAGGCGGGGCGACGAGCAGTACTTC. Its protein product is CASRRGDEQYF.